This T cell receptor (beta chain) emerged from a study of CD8+ T cells in alopecia areata. General study results and limits: Normal skin's resident alphabeta T cells are sequenced alongside lesional scalp T cells.

As the sequencing template, cDNA was produced by extracting RNA and reverse transcribing it. Here immunoSEQ multiplex PCR was the method, and the copy in TCRdb shows in-frame clones only, minus some. The sample consists of roughly 200,000 clones, approximately 47% of them appearing once. The CDR3 extends over 14 amino acids. Germline values: CDR1 SGHNT, CDR2 YYREEE (reference sequence). The V gene lost 0 bases and the J gene lost 4 bases, with 8 bases spanning the gap. With respect to this clone: The antigen is unknown.

Treatment in this sample: oral pan-JAK inhibitor, 5-10 mg twice daily. The chain has TRBV5-4 and TRBJ2-1; D possibly corresponds to TRBD2 (6 bases). This receptor was taken from a human donor with alopecia areata. Sequencing used CD4+ T cells sorted from blood, obtained at approximately week 37, from a patient treated with tofacitinib. The DNA of the CDR3 is TGTGCCAGCAGCTTGGCTAGCGCTTACAATGAGCAGTTCTTC. Protein: CASSLASAYNEQFF.